This T cell receptor (beta chain) derives from a study of identical twins. A universal primer site was added by template switching, and unique molecular identifiers were carried by the cDNA. TCRdb reprocessed the 5' RACE reads with MiXCR, giving one entry per CDR3 protein. The sample lists fewer than 550,000 distinct CDR3 sequences, over 12% occurring once. This clonotype occurred a few times. Its target is unknown. The CDR3 is 12 amino acids. Per germline, CDR1 ENHRY and CDR2 SYGVKD. The V end lost 4 bases, the J end lost 5 bases, and 6 bases lay between the germline ends. Points from the study as a whole: It was possible that invariant MAIT and iNKT cells partly confounded the zero-insertion analyses. Cord blood beta clonotypes that were abundant carried fewer insertions, and memory repertoires showed no such trend.

These data are also associated with another study on yellow fever vaccine responses in identical twins.

This chain links TRBV10-3 with TRBJ2-1, with D hard to call. The material sequenced was CD4+ T cells sorted from blood. This receptor was obtained from a woman under 30 in good health. CDR3 loop: CAISGLDNEQFF. For the CDR3, the DNA is TGTGCCATCAGTGGTCTAGACAATGAGCAGTTCTTC.